Listed below are T cell receptor beta chains from one sample, sequenced in a study of technical replicates of blood from a handful of donors. Profiling relied on immunoSEQ multiplex PCR, and the TCRdb table lists in-frame clones only, not all of them. The sample includes under 90,000 clones, roughly 93% of them seen just once. Material for sequencing was T cells isolated from PBMCs. All receptors come from a human donor in good health. The CDR3 runs from the conserved cysteine through the conserved F or W. Each record gives: clone size, V gene, D gene, J gene, CDR3 protein, CDR3 DNA. A D gene is named only where the DNA matches it firmly. The size field is filled for only some rows; it gives once, few, many or a size class.

size: -; V: TRBV4-2; D: -; J: TRBJ1-1; CDR3: CASSQAGEEAFF; DNA: TGTGCCAGCAGCCAAGCCGGGGAAGAAGCTTTCTTT
size: -; V: TRBV6-6; D: TRBD1; J: TRBJ2-2; CDR3: CASTHTGGNTGELFF; DNA: TGTGCCAGCACTCATACAGGGGGCAACACCGGGGAGCTGTTTTTT
size: -; V: TRBV18; D: -; J: TRBJ1-2; CDR3: CASSPAFEANYGYTF; DNA: TGTGCCAGCTCACCCGCCTTTGAGGCTAACTATGGCTACACCTTC
size: -; V: TRBV5-6; D: -; J: TRBJ1-5; CDR3: CASSWSLAGEFQPQHF; DNA: TGTGCCAGCAGCTGGAGCCTTGCAGGGGAATTTCAGCCCCAGCATTTT
size: -; V: TRBV28; D: -; J: TRBJ1-1; CDR3: CASSGGQPLNTEAFF; DNA: TGTGCCAGCTCGGGCGGACAACCACTGAACACTGAAGCTTTCTTT
size: -; V: TRBV7-8; D: TRBD1; J: TRBJ1-2; CDR3: CASSTTGDYGYTF; DNA: TGTGCCAGCAGTACGACAGGGGACTATGGCTACACCTTC
size: -; V: TRBV6-1; D: TRBD1; J: TRBJ1-2; CDR3: CASSLGQNYGYTF; DNA: TGTGCCAGCAGTTTGGGACAGAACTATGGCTACACCTTC
size: -; V: TRBV7-9; D: TRBD1; J: TRBJ1-1; CDR3: CASSSPGQPTEAFF; DNA: TGTGCCAGCAGCTCCCCGGGACAGCCCACTGAAGCTTTCTTT
size: -; V: TRBV5-4; D: -; J: TRBJ2-7; CDR3: CASSLALGSHEQYF; DNA: TGTGCCAGCAGCCTAGCTCTCGGGAGCCACGAGCAGTACTTC
size: -; V: TRBV14; D: -; J: TRBJ2-7; CDR3: CASSHQGPSYEQYF; DNA: TGTGCCAGCAGCCACCAGGGGCCTTCCTACGAGCAGTACTTC
size: -; V: TRBV28; D: TRBD2; J: TRBJ2-7; CDR3: CASETPWTSGRAGEQYF; DNA: TGTGCCAGCGAGACCCCCTGGACTAGCGGGAGGGCCGGAGAGCAGTACTTC
size: -; V: TRBV30; D: -; J: TRBJ2-1; CDR3: CAWAGSHAVSYNEQFF; DNA: TGTGCCTGGGCGGGTTCTCACGCGGTCTCCTACAATGAGCAGTTCTTC
size: -; V: TRBV5-1; D: TRBD1; J: TRBJ2-7; CDR3: CASSPRQGSSYEQYF; DNA: TGCGCCAGCAGCCCGCGACAGGGCAGCTCCTACGAGCAGTACTTC
size: -; V: TRBV2; D: TRBD1; J: TRBJ2-7; CDR3: CASSEGQGAGEQYF; DNA: TGTGCCAGCAGTGAGGGACAGGGGGCGGGCGAGCAGTACTTC
size: few; V: TRBV5-6; D: TRBD1; J: TRBJ1-5; CDR3: CASSRQGSDNQPQHF; DNA: TGTGCCAGCAGCCGACAGGGATCGGACAATCAGCCCCAGCATTTT
size: -; V: TRBV4-1; D: TRBD1; J: TRBJ1-2; CDR3: CASSPGAGQINYGYTF; DNA: TGCGCCAGCAGCCCCGGGGCGGGACAGATAAACTATGGCTACACCTTC
size: once; V: TRBV4-1; D: -; J: TRBJ1-2; CDR3: CASRTSAGSRILGGYTF; DNA: TGCGCCAGCAGAACCTCGGCGGGTTCGCGGATTCTAGGGGGCTACACCTTC
size: -; V: TRBV6-6; D: TRBD2; J: TRBJ2-3; CDR3: CASSYSREATDTQYF; DNA: TGTGCCAGCAGTTACTCGCGGGAGGCGACAGATACGCAGTATTTT
size: -; V: TRBV27; D: -; J: TRBJ2-2; CDR3: CASSAWGDNTGELFF; DNA: TGTGCCAGCAGTGCGTGGGGGGATAACACCGGGGAGCTGTTTTTT
size: -; V: TRBV19; D: -; J: TRBJ1-2; CDR3: CASSAGDYGYTF; DNA: TGTGCCAGTAGTGCAGGGGACTATGGCTACACCTTC
size: -; V: TRBV11-3; D: -; J: TRBJ1-2; CDR3: CASSLAAGGGYTF; DNA: TGTGCCAGCAGCTTAGCGGCCGGGGGGGGCTACACCTTC
size: -; V: TRBV5-6; D: TRBD1; J: TRBJ2-3; CDR3: CASSSGTEFTDTQYF; DNA: TGTGCCAGCAGCTCCGGGACAGAGTTCACAGATACGCAGTATTTT
size: -; V: TRBV5-6; D: -; J: TRBJ2-1; CDR3: CASSLVRVGEQFF; DNA: TGTGCCAGCAGCTTGGTCAGGGTGGGCGAGCAGTTCTTC
size: -; V: TRBV4-1; D: -; J: TRBJ2-1; CDR3: CASSPRIPTSYNEQFF; DNA: TGCGCCAGCAGCCCTAGGATACCCACTTCCTACAATGAGCAGTTCTTC
size: -; V: TRBV19; D: TRBD1; J: TRBJ2-3; CDR3: CATRDRGNTDTQYF; DNA: TGTGCCACCCGGGACAGGGGGAACACAGATACGCAGTATTTT
size: -; V: TRBV19; D: -; J: TRBJ1-1; CDR3: CASSIYGDVGTEAFF; DNA: TGTGCCAGTAGTATCTACGGGGATGTCGGCACTGAAGCTTTCTTT
size: -; V: TRBV7-9; D: -; J: TRBJ1-1; CDR3: CAIKPGMLGGNTEAFF; DNA: TGTGCCATCAAGCCCGGGATGCTGGGGGGGAACACTGAAGCTTTCTTT
size: -; V: TRBV2; D: -; J: TRBJ2-4; CDR3: CASIPRSTKNIQYF; DNA: TGTGCCAGCATTCCCAGAAGTACCAAAAACATTCAGTACTTC
size: -; V: TRBV4-1; D: TRBD2; J: TRBJ2-1; CDR3: CASSPGLAGNNEQFF; DNA: TGCGCCAGCAGCCCCGGACTAGCGGGAAACAATGAGCAGTTCTTC
size: -; V: TRBV13; D: -; J: TRBJ1-1; CDR3: CASSLGAENTEAFF; DNA: TGTGCCAGCAGCTTAGGAGCGGAGAACACTGAAGCTTTCTTT
size: -; V: TRBV18; D: TRBD1; J: TRBJ2-7; CDR3: CASSPYGQGHEQYF; DNA: TGTGCCAGCTCACCCTATGGACAGGGCCACGAGCAGTACTTC
size: once; V: TRBV5-8; D: TRBD1; J: TRBJ1-1; CDR3: CASSTRQGAEAFF; DNA: TGTGCCAGCAGCACACGACAGGGGGCTGAAGCTTTCTTT
size: few; V: TRBV18; D: -; J: TRBJ1-1; CDR3: CASSPVEGAEAFF; DNA: TGTGCCAGCTCACCGGTGGAGGGAGCGGAAGCTTTCTTT
size: -; V: TRBV19; D: -; J: TRBJ2-7; CDR3: CASSPGSYEQYF; DNA: TGTGCCAGTAGCCCCGGGAGCTACGAGCAGTACTTC
size: -; V: TRBV29-1; D: -; J: TRBJ2-2; CDR3: CSVASDTGELFF; DNA: TGCAGCGTTGCATCGGACACCGGGGAGCTGTTTTTT
size: -; V: TRBV11-3; D: TRBD2; J: TRBJ2-3; CDR3: CASSPGTSGETDTQYF; DNA: TGTGCCAGCAGCCCAGGTACTAGCGGGGAAACAGATACGCAGTATTTT
size: -; V: TRBV11-1; D: -; J: TRBJ1-1; CDR3: CASSSRGGVERAFF; DNA: TGTGCCAGCAGCTCGAGAGGGGGGGTTGAGCGAGCTTTCTTT
size: -; V: TRBV11-3; D: TRBD2; J: TRBJ2-2; CDR3: CASSHTPGLAGGPSTGELFF; DNA: TGTGCCAGCAGCCACACCCCGGGACTAGCGGGGGGGCCTTCCACCGGGGAGCTGTTTTTT
size: -; V: TRBV7-6; D: -; J: TRBJ2-7; CDR3: CASSLRNREGDEQYF; DNA: TGTGCCAGCAGCTTACGGAACAGGGAAGGTGACGAGCAGTACTTC
size: -; V: TRBV28; D: -; J: TRBJ2-1; CDR3: CASIPGLRQNNEQFF; DNA: TGTGCCAGCATTCCAGGGTTGCGGCAGAACAATGAGCAGTTCTTC
size: -; V: TRBV4-1; D: TRBD2; J: TRBJ2-1; CDR3: CASSQGLAGGQGSYNEQFF; DNA: TGCGCCAGCAGCCAAGGGCTAGCGGGAGGGCAAGGGTCCTACAATGAGCAGTTCTTC
size: -; V: TRBV7-9; D: TRBD2; J: TRBJ2-1; CDR3: CASSAGGGSPRNEQFF; DNA: TGTGCCAGCAGTGCAGGTGGCGGGAGCCCTCGGAATGAGCAGTTCTTC
size: -; V: TRBV4-1; D: -; J: TRBJ1-2; CDR3: CASSPTQSPTGIDGYTF; DNA: TGCGCCAGCAGCCCGACTCAAAGCCCCACAGGGATCGATGGCTACACCTTC
size: -; V: TRBV11-3; D: TRBD1; J: TRBJ2-2; CDR3: CASSLRQGSFGGELFF; DNA: TGTGCCAGCAGCTTAAGACAGGGGTCGTTCGGCGGGGAGCTGTTTTTT
size: -; V: TRBV7-8; D: -; J: TRBJ2-3; CDR3: CASSLVGRVTDTQYF; DNA: TGTGCCAGCAGCTTAGTGGGCAGGGTCACAGATACGCAGTATTTT
size: -; V: TRBV2; D: TRBD1; J: TRBJ1-5; CDR3: CASSELLGGTGDRPQHF; DNA: TGTGCCAGCAGTGAATTATTGGGAGGGACAGGCGATCGCCCCCAGCATTTT
size: -; V: TRBV5-1; D: -; J: TRBJ1-1; CDR3: CASSWGRGLRGIGDTEAFF; DNA: TGCGCCAGCAGCTGGGGTCGAGGGTTACGAGGAATTGGGGACACTGAAGCTTTCTTT
size: once; V: TRBV14; D: TRBD2; J: TRBJ2-7; CDR3: CASSPGLVGEQYF; DNA: TGTGCCAGCAGCCCCGGACTAGTCGGCGAGCAGTACTTC